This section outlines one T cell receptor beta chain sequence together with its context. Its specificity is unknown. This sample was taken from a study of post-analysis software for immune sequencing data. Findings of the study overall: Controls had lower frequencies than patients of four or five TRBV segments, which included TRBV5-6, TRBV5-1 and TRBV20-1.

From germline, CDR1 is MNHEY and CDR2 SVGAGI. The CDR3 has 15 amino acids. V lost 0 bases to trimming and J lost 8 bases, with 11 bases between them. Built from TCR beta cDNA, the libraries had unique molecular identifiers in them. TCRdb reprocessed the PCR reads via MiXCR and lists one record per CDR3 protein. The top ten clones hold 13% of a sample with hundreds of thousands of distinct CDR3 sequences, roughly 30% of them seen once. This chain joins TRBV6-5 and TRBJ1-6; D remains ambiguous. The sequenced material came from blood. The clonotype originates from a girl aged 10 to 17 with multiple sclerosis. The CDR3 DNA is TGTGCCAGCAGTTACTCGGGCCAGAGATATTCACCCCTCCACTTT. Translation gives CASSYSGQRYSPLHF.